This T cell receptor beta chain came from a study of blood T cells in healthy people across ages (dated by TCRdb to between 2014 and 2016). Background on the whole study: In model experiments, template switching captured about one uniquely barcoded TCR beta cDNA molecule for every two T cells. To avoid experimental bias, donors of different ages were spread randomly across the sequencing lanes. The study measured age-related changes in TCR beta repertoire diversity using deep sequencing normalized with unique cDNA molecular identifiers. Four age groups were formed from the donors: young (average approximately 15 years), middle-aged (around 39), aged (about 62) and long-lived (about 80). Using the same blood draw, the study looked at two additional independent replicas of 1 million unique cDNA reads for two donors, one aged 18 to 29 and the other aged 80 or older.

Library preparation was by 5' RACE. The instrument was an Illumina HiSeq 2500. The second PCR ran for roughly 7 to 11 cycles and used a J-beta primer mix along with a sample-barcoded 5' primer. A unique molecular identifier was introduced onto each TCR beta cDNA molecule by a template-switch 5' adaptor carrying 12 random nucleotides. At least 2.5 million CDR3-containing paired-end reads were obtained from each sample. First-strand cDNA was synthesized from all RNA with the Mint cDNA synthesis kit, primed by a TRBC-specific oligonucleotide. All cDNA was treated with uracil-DNA glycosylase and then went through a first 18-cycle PCR with the universal primers M1SS and BC2_uni_R. The source study handled its data this way. For normalization, 1 million high-quality reads were randomly selected from each sample, with every read carrying a distinct molecular identifier. Instead of being binned into consensus sequences, reads that shared molecular identifiers were thrown out. MiTCR, with a Q25 quality threshold and the strictest error-elimination algorithm, was used for CDR3 identification, clonotype clustering and error correction. A nonparametric unseen species model with Euler transformation was used to estimate lower-bound total TCR beta diversity. TCRdb reprocessing: public reads trimmed at Q25 with fastp, clones called with MiXCR, in-frame beta chains kept. Rows with one shared CDR3 protein collapse into an entry with the most common genes and DNA. The V and J calls here are based on TCRdb, not the publication. This sample lists 650,000 to 800,000 distinct CDR3 sequences; around 45% were detected once. 15% to 25% of the sample goes to the ten largest clones.

Notes on this clonotype: Its antigen remains unidentified. It has no much larger one-base neighbor in the sample; base qualities were not kept.

The roughly 39 donors, aged roughly 6 to 100 years, were systemically healthy Caucasian individuals from Russia. Each donor gave ten milliliters of peripheral blood, drawn into EDTA-treated Vacutainer tubes. PBMCs were isolated by Ficoll-Paque density-gradient centrifugation, with at least 7 million obtained per sample. Trizol reagent was used to extract total RNA from PBMCs, with at least 5 micrograms per sample. For every donor, an aliquot of PBMCs went through flow cytometry to measure the percentages of naive CD45RAhigh/CD27high T cells. Trimming takes 0 bases off V and 2 bases off J; junction bases not matched to a gene: 9. From cysteine to phenylalanine, the CDR3 is 17 amino acids long. Of the read, only the CDR3 DNA is kept; its 51 bases are in frame from base 1. Via the germline V gene (reference sequence), CDR1 is DFQATT and CDR2 SNEGSKA. The study at large found these results: There was a strong correlation between observed TCR beta diversity and the percentage of naive T cells measured by flow cytometry. As age increased, observed TCR beta diversity per million T cells dropped in a roughly linear way, and a significant reduction was already evident by age about 40. Total diversity estimates from one million sequenced T cells were considered lower bounds and underestimates. Compared with the aged group, the long-lived group had more naive CD4+ T cells, fewer expanded clones and increased TCR diversity, suggesting age selection. Because the CMV infection status of the donors was unknown, age-related changes in expanded clonotypes may potentially have been confounded. Since profiling was done on bulk unsorted PBMCs, naive and antigen-experienced compartments could not be conclusively compared.

The sequenced material came from blood. The chain links TRBV20-1 with TRBJ2-5; 10 bases in the junction line up with TRBD2. This receptor was taken from a man aged 55 to 70 in good health. The nucleotides read TGCAGTGCTAGAGATCGGGGTAGCGGGGGGCTTCAAGAGACCCAGTACTTC. Translated, it gives CSARDRGSGGLQETQYF.